Shown below are 8 T cell receptor beta chains from a single sample sequenced in a study of radiotherapy plus CTLA-4 blockade in lung cancer. Here immunoSEQ multiplex PCR was the method, and the copy in TCRdb shows in-frame clones only, minus some. The profile shows some 110,000 clones, 90% of them singletons. The starting material was peripheral blood, obtained from a patient treated with radiotherapy plus ipilimumab. These receptors came from a human donor with non-small cell lung cancer that progressed on radiotherapy plus ipilimumab.

This sequence joins TRBV6-1 and TRBJ2-2, with no clear D. The CDR3 has 14 residues. Germline CDR1 is MNHNS and CDR2 is SASEGT. Trimming cost V 6 bases and J 7 bases, with 15 bases left between them. The CDR3 nucleotides read TGTGCCAGCAGCCGACTCTCTCTGGGCGGGGAGCTGTTTTTT. Residues: CASSRLSLGGELFF.

In the case of this clone: The sample holds other DNA sequences that translate to the same CDR3. This sequence joins TRBV27 and TRBJ1-1; D is uncertain. Germline values: CDR1 MNHEY, CDR2 SMNVEV (reference sequence). V gave up 5 bases and J gave up 4 bases, with 5 bases separating them. The CDR3 extends over 11 amino acids. The CDR3 DNA sequence: TGTGCCAGCAGTCGGGGCACTGAAGCTTTCTTT. Its protein is CASSRGTEAFF.

V gene TRBV11-2 combines with J gene TRBJ2-2; D gene unclear. CDR3 size: 14 residues. Germline CDR1 and CDR2: SGHAT and FQNNGV. With 7 bases removed from V and 4 bases from J, the gap between germline ends came to 13 bases. The chain's CDR3 is CASTTLRSTGELFF. The CDR3 DNA reads TGTGCCAGCACCACCCTCAGGTCCACCGGGGAGCTGTTTTTT.

This clone was detected only a few times. Here the CDR3 reads CASGLSIGEQFF. The CDR3 nucleotides read TGTGCCAGCGGACTATCGATTGGTGAGCAGTTCTTC. The genes are TRBV2 and TRBJ2-1; a weak D match, TRBD2 (6 bases). V shed 8 bases and J shed 9 bases, with 14 bases lying between them. Germline V gives CDR1 SNHLY, CDR2 FYNNEI. The CDR3 spans 12 residues.

The chain has TRBV7-3 and TRBJ2-1; 12 nucleotides align to TRBD2. The CDR3 runs 16 residues. Germline CDR1 and CDR2: SGHTA and FQGTGA. J lost 13 bases, V lost 5 bases, and 15 bases had no gene match. The CDR3 here is CASSRKSSGRARGQFF. CDR3 DNA: TGTGCCAGCAGCCGGAAGTCTAGCGGGAGGGCCAGGGGTCAGTTCTTC.

The J gene is TRBJ2-7, the V gene TRBV7-2, with D tentatively TRBD2 (5 bases). V lost 8 bases and J 3 bases, leaving 17 bases between the germline ends. Germline loops: CDR1 SGHTA, CDR2 FQGNSA. This CDR3 is built from 14 residues. CDR3 in DNA: TGTGCCAGCCCCCGGGGTCAGACCTACTACGAGCAGTACTTC. It is translated as CASPRGQTYYEQYF.

The genes are TRBV18 and TRBJ2-1; no clear D. The germline V gene encodes CDR1 KGHSH and CDR2 LQKENI. V gave up 3 bases and J gave up 6 bases, with 6 bases separating them. The CDR3 is 12 amino acids. This chain's CDR3 is CASSPISNEQFF. CDR3 nucleotides: TGTGCCAGCTCACCTATCAGCAATGAGCAGTTCTTC.

Details on this clone: Other DNA sequences from this sample encode an identical CDR3 as well. The chain is built from TRBV7-3 and TRBJ1-1, with D tentatively TRBD1 (5 bases). The V and J ends lost 0 bases and 1 base respectively, with 6 bases between them. Germline V CDR1 and CDR2: SGHTA, FQGTGA. This CDR3 region has 14 residues. This CDR3 reads CASSLTGANTEAFF. The CDR3 DNA reads TGTGCCAGCAGCTTAACCGGGGCGAACACTGAAGCTTTCTTT.